Listed here are 17 T cell receptor beta chains from one sample, sequenced in a study of early T cells in non-severe SARS-CoV-2 infection. TCRdb re-analysed the 5' RACE reads in MiXCR, keeping a single row per CDR3 protein. The repertoire holds around 82,000 distinct CDR3 sequences, roughly 12% seen once, with around 3.5% in the top ten. The material sequenced was whole blood. These receptors were taken from an adult who was a healthcare worker with PCR-confirmed SARS-CoV-2 infection or an uninfected control (not recorded which).

This clonotype occurred a few times. The V gene is TRBV5-1, the J gene TRBJ2-7; 11 bases match TRBD2. Germline loops: CDR1 SGHRS, CDR2 YFSETQ. Trimming cost V 4 bases and J 7 bases; bases outside gene matches: 7. This CDR3 spans 14 amino acids. DNA of the CDR3: TGCGCCAGCAGCCAAACTAGCGGGAGTGGAGAGCAGTACTTC. Protein: CASSQTSGSGEQYF.

The table lists this clonotype with many counts. J is TRBJ1-1 and V is TRBV12-3 or TRBV12-4; maybe TRBD1 (6 bases). V was pared by 6 bases and J by 7 bases, with 12 bases between. This CDR3 comprises 12 residues. As DNA, the CDR3 is TGTGCCAGCAGCCGAGACAGGTTTGAAGCTTTCTTT. Protein: CASSRDRFEAFF.

This clonotype was observed at least ten times. The chain links TRBV24-1 to TRBJ2-7; D gene uncertain. The CDR3 totals 16 residues. CDR1 KGHDR and CDR2 SFDVKD come from the germline V gene. Between the trimmed V and J ends, which lost 4 bases and 3 bases, there was a span of 18 bases. The CDR3 here is CATSDGASHKLYEQYF. The CDR3 DNA reads as TGTGCCACCAGTGACGGAGCATCCCATAAACTCTACGAGCAGTACTTC.

Points on this clonotype: A read error may be the cause here, since a much bigger clone is one base away. V usage is TRBV9 and J usage is TRBJ2-1, with D tentatively TRBD2 (6 bases). The CDR3 runs to 14 residues. CDR1 and CDR2 from the germline V gene are SGDLS and YYNGEE. The DNA for the CDR3 is TGTGCCAGCAGCGTAGGAGGAGGAGGGAATGAGCTGTTCTTC. Translation gives CASSVGGGGNELFF. Full variable domain (rest looked up from reference TRBV9 and TRBJ2-1): DSGVTQTPKHLITATGQRVTLRCSPRSGDLSVYWYQQSLDQGLQFLIQYYNGEERAKGNILERFSAQQFPDLHSELNLSSLELGDSALYFCASSVGGGGNELFFGPGTRLTVL.

The chain links TRBV11-2 to TRBJ2-4; D is unresolved. The CDR3 contains 17 residues. Germline V gene lookup returns CDR1 SGHAT and CDR2 FQNNGV. Trimming stripped 2 bases from V and 0 bases from J, with 14 bases between. CDR3 amino acids: CASSLWAAPLAKNIQYF. In DNA, the CDR3 is TGTGCCAGCAGCTTATGGGCAGCTCCTCTAGCCAAAAACATTCAGTACTTC.

This clonotype was found a few times. The J gene is TRBJ2-5, the V gene TRBV29-1; TRBD2 matches 11 bases. Germline CDR1 SQVTM, CDR2 ANQGSEA. With 2 bases clipped from V and 4 bases from J, the junction kept 3 bases outside the gene matches. CDR3 length: 14 amino acids. CDR3 protein: CSVEKLAGVETQYF. The CDR3 bases are TGCAGCGTTGAAAAACTAGCGGGAGTAGAGACCCAGTACTTC.

This rearrangement joins TRBV29-1 to TRBJ2-5, with TRBD1 identical over 8 bases. CDR3 length: 14 amino acids. Germline values: CDR1 SQVTM, CDR2 ANQGSEA. With 5 bases clipped from V and 5 bases from J, the junction kept 10 bases outside the gene matches. The CDR3 sequence is CSVHGRGRFETQYF. The CDR3 DNA sequence: TGCAGCGTTCATGGCAGGGGGCGATTCGAGACCCAGTACTTC. Filled out from reference TRBV29-1 and TRBJ2-5, the complete variable domain reads SAVISQKPSRDICQRGTSLTIQCQVDSQVTMMFWYRQQPGQSLTLIATANQGSEATYESGFVIDKFPISRPNLTFSTLTVSNMSPEDSSIYLCSVHGRGRFETQYFGPGTRLLVL.

This clonotype was counted at least ten times. The V gene is TRBV28, the J gene TRBJ2-7; the match to TRBD2 covers 11 bases. Germline V CDR1 and CDR2: MDHEN, SYDVKM. The trim removed 4 bases at V and 6 bases at J, leaving 14 bases unmatched. The CDR3 covers 17 residues. CDR3 sequence: CASSSRDSGRGSAEQYF. CDR3 nucleotides: TGTGCCAGCAGTTCGCGTGATAGCGGGAGGGGGTCCGCCGAGCAGTACTTC.

This clonotype was detected only a few times. This rearrangement joins TRBV7-2 to TRBJ2-3; 7 bases are a match to TRBD2. The CDR3 extends over 15 amino acids. The germline CDR1 and CDR2 sequences are SGHTA and FQGNSA. J was trimmed by 4 bases and V by 6 bases; bases with no gene match: 10. The CDR3 loop reads CASRKQAGPPDTQYF. CDR3 nucleotides: TGTGCCAGCAGGAAGCAAGCGGGGCCCCCAGATACGCAGTATTTT.

This clonotype was observed a handful of times. The chain is built from TRBV29-1 and TRBJ1-1; D is unclear. The CDR3 contains 12 residues. V was trimmed by 7 bases and J by 4 bases, leaving 13 bases between them. The germline V gene has CDR1 SQVTM and CDR2 ANQGSEA. DNA of the CDR3: TGCAGCGGTACCGCTGAGACCACTGAAGCTTTCTTT. It yields the protein CSGTAETTEAFF. Full variable domain (remainder filled in from reference TRBV29-1 and TRBJ1-1): SAVISQKPSRDICQRGTSLTIQCQVDSQVTMMFWYRQQPGQSLTLIATANQGSEATYESGFVIDKFPISRPNLTFSTLTVSNMSPEDSSIYLCSGTAETTEAFFGQGTRLTVV.

This clonotype was counted ten times or more. V is TRBV3-1 and J is TRBJ2-7; TRBD2 matches 12 bases. Germline values: CDR1 LGHDT, CDR2 YNNKEL (reference sequence). This CDR3 comprises 15 residues. J gave up 2 bases and V 4 bases, and 3 bases lay outside the gene matches. The CDR3, as DNA: TGTGCCAGCAGCCCGGGACTAGCGGGTGCCTACGAGCAGTACTTC. As protein: CASSPGLAGAYEQYF.

This clonotype was seen at least ten times. The V call is TRBV7-8, the J call TRBJ1-1; the D gene is possibly TRBD1 (5 bases). Germline CDR1 and CDR2: SGHVS and FQNEAQ. V was cut by 5 bases and J by 1 base, with 14 bases left in between. This CDR3 comprises 15 residues. CDR3 in amino acids: CASSPQQTENTEAFF. CDR3 bases: TGTGCCAGCAGCCCTCAACAGACAGAGAACACTGAAGCTTTCTTT.

This rearrangement joins TRBV20-1 to TRBJ1-5; D not certain. V was shortened by 5 bases and J by 0 bases, with 8 bases between the two germline ends. CDR1 and CDR2 from the germline V gene are DFQATT and SNEGSKA (reference sequence). The CDR3 sequence is 13 residues long. The CDR3 DNA is TGCAGTGCTGCGGGATCTAGCAATCAGCCCCAGCATTTT. Translated: CSAAGSSNQPQHF.

This clonotype was detected only a few times. V usage is TRBV12-3 or TRBV12-4 and J usage is TRBJ1-1; D is perhaps TRBD1 (5 bases). The CDR3 totals 14 residues. The V and J ends lost 5 bases and 0 bases respectively, with 10 bases between them. The chain's CDR3 is CASSATAMNTEAFF. For the CDR3, the DNA is TGTGCCAGCAGTGCGACAGCAATGAACACTGAAGCTTTCTTT.

This clonotype was counted a few times. The chain combines TRBV5-1 with TRBJ2-3, with D uncertain. The germline gives CDR1 SGHRS, CDR2 YFSETQ. The V end lost 10 bases, the J end lost 0 bases, and 21 bases lay between the germline ends. The CDR3 contains 16 residues. The CDR3 region is CAPRSASQLSTDTQYF. The CDR3 bases are TGCGCCCCGCGCAGCGCCAGTCAATTGAGCACAGATACGCAGTATTTT. Together with reference TRBV5-1 and TRBJ2-3, the CDR3 gives the full variable domain: KAGVTQTPRYLIKTRGQQVTLSCSPISGHRSVSWYQQTPGQGLQFLFEYFSETQRNKGNFPGRFSGRQFSNSRSEMNVSTLELGDSALYLCAPRSASQLSTDTQYFGPGTRLTVL.

CDR3: CASSDSPQTTQYF. The CDR3 DNA is TGTGCCAGCAGTGACTCACCCCAGACCACGCAGTATTTT. This sequence joins TRBV6-4 and TRBJ2-3; D call uncertain. The CDR3 has 13 amino acids. Trimming took 0 bases from V and 9 from J, leaving 10 bases between them. Germline-derived CDR1 and CDR2 are MRHNA and SNTAGT.

This chain uses TRBV28 with TRBJ1-5; D is unresolved. Germline assignment: CDR1 MDHEN and CDR2 SYDVKM. V dropped 6 bases and J dropped 8 bases, with 11 bases sitting between them. This CDR3 region has 12 residues. The CDR3 nucleotides read TGTGCCAGCAGCATTCTCGGGGAGCCCCAGCATTTT. This codes for CASSILGEPQHF.